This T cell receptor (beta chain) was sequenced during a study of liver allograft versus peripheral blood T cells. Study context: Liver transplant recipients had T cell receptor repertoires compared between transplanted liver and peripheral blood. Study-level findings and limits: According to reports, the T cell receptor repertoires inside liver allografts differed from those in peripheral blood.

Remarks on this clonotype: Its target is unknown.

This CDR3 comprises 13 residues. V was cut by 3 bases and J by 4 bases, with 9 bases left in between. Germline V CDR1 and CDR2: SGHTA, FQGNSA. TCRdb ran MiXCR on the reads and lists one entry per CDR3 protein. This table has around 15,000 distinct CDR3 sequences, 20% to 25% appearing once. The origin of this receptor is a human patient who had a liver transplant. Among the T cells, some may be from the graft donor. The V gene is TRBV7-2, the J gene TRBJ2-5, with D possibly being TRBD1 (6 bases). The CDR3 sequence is CASSFSTGETQYF. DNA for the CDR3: TGTGCCAGCAGCTTTTCGACAGGAGAGACCCAGTACTTC. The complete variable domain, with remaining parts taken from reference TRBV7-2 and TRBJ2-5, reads GAGVSQSPSNKVTEKGKDVELRCDPISGHTALYWYRQSLGQGLEFLIYFQGNSAPDKSGLPSDRFSAERTGGSVSTLTIQRTQQEDSAVYLCASSFSTGETQYFGPGTRLLVL.